This entry features one T cell receptor (beta chain) sequence. Its specificity is not known. These data are taken from a study of shared clonotypes between healthy human individuals. Study-level background: Each donor had three CD4 naive, three CD4 memory, two CD8 naive and one CD8 memory plate.

The table came from immunoSEQ multiplex PCR; TCRdb's copy has only in-frame clones and leaves some out. The sample contains 950,000 to 1,200,000 clones, around three quarters of which appear only once. Findings of the study overall: Non-shared clonotypes had lower generation probabilities than those shared by all four donors. Investigators expected sequencing depth to affect clonotype sharing among donors.

The sequence was collected from a man between 18 and 29 years old in good health. Some clones in this sample may be carry-over from other donors' samples. Sequenced sample: memory CD4+ T cells from PBMCs. Regarding subset: CD45RA-negative fraction.

For the CDR3, the DNA is TGTGCCAGCAGTTATACTAGCGGGGTAAACACCGGGGAGCTGTTTTTT. It specifies CASSYTSGVNTGELFF. The chain has TRBV5-4 and TRBJ2-2, with 10 bases that match TRBD2. After removal of 5 bases from V and 2 bases from J, the junction contained 6 bases not matched to a gene. The CDR3 is 16 amino acids. Germline V gene sequence: CDR1 SGHNT, CDR2 YYREEE (reference sequence).